The sample holds one count of the clone carrying this TCR beta chain. No antigen is known for it. The data originate from a study of graft-versus-host responses after intestinal transplantation. Study information: Grafts that recipients had were multivisceral, liver-intestinal, or isolated intestinal transplants. Anti-thymocyte globulin induction was given to all recipients, followed by tacrolimus and steroids for three to four years. The study, taken as a whole, reports: There was an association between peak levels of circulating GvH clones and early post-transplant HvG declines. Allografts of patients with graft-donor T cell macrochimerism showed high graft-versus-host to host-versus-graft clone ratios.

Some clones are missing from TCRdb's copy, which holds only in-frame ones; the method was immunoSEQ multiplex PCR. The sample records 85,000 to 100,000 clones, 91% being singletons. V lost 2 bases, J lost 4 bases, and 8 bases stayed unmatched. The CDR3 runs to 15 residues. The germline gives CDR1 LGHNA, CDR2 YNFKEQ. This clonotype originated in a human donor who was the organ donor for an intestinal transplant. The rearrangement links TRBV4-2 to TRBJ2-7; TRBD2 matches 7 bases. The input for sequencing was unstimulated CD4+ T cells sorted from spleen or lymph node cells, taken before transplant. The CDR3 nucleotides read TGTGCCAGCAGCCAACACCTAGCGGATCCGTACGAGCAGTACTTC. Translation: CASSQHLADPYEQYF.